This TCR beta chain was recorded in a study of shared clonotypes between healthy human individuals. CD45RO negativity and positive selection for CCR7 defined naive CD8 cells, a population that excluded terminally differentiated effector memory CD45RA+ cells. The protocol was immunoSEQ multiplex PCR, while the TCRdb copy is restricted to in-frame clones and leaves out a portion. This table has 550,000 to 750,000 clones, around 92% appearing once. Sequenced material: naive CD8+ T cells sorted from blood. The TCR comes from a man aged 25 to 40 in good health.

CDR3 loop: CASSLGGFGQGDEKLFF. CDR3 DNA: TGTGCCAGCAGCTTAGGAGGATTCGGGCAGGGTGATGAAAAACTGTTTTTT. This chain connects TRBV7-9 to TRBJ1-4; weak D call: TRBD1 (5 bases). The V and J ends lost 1 base and 6 bases respectively, with 18 bases between them. Germline values: CDR1 SEHNR, CDR2 FQNEAQ (reference sequence). The CDR3 runs 17 residues.